This T cell receptor (beta chain) was identified in a study of blood T cell repertoires in COVID-19. At the level of the study: Samples of COVID-19 (acute and convalescent) were obtained from the United States, Italy and Spain. T cells, B-cell-depleted T cells, or PBMCs provided the cDNA or gDNA that served as material.

Germline lookup yields CDR1 SGHTA and CDR2 FQGNSA. CDR3 length equals 14 residues. With 5 bases clipped from V and 9 bases from J, the junction kept 9 bases outside the gene matches. Enrollees, about 18 to 89 years old, lived in 24 US areas. In Cohort 3, a recovered donor had either two negative PCRs, clearance, or symptom resolution. This table comes from immunoSEQ multiplex PCR, and its TCRdb copy is limited to in-frame clones, with some not included. The profile shows about 400,000 clones, approximately 87% of them singletons. The chain recombines TRBV7-2 with TRBJ2-2; TRBD1 matches at 7 bases. Sample: PBMCs or T cells enriched from blood (not recorded which). The receptor was derived from a woman between 45 and 65 years old who had recovered from COVID-19. The CDR3 DNA is TGTGCCAGCAGCCCGGGACAGTCAGGGAGGGAGCTGTTTTTT. It encodes CASSPGQSGRELFF.